Listed below are T cell receptor beta chains from one sample, sequenced in a study of beta chain features in type 1 diabetes. Sequenced by immunoSEQ multiplex PCR; TCRdb stores in-frame clones only, minus some. Of 310,000 or so clones in the sample, approximately 9.7% were seen once. Sequenced sample: central memory CD4+ T cells from blood. The receptor source for this set is a man aged 25-45 years with type 1 diabetes. The CDR3 runs from the conserved cysteine through the conserved F or W. A D gene is named only where the DNA matches it firmly. The size entry is marked missing in some rows and otherwise reads once, few, many or a size class.

TGTGCCAGCTCCAGGGGGCAAAGCACAGATACGCAGTATTTT | CASSRGQSTDTQYF | TRBJ2-3 | TRBV18 | . | TRBD1
TGTGCCAGCAGCTTATCGCGTGGAACAGCCGAGCAGTACTTC | CASSLSRGTAEQYF | TRBJ2-7 | TRBV7-9 | many | .
TGTGCCAGCAGTTACGGGGATATGAACACTGAAGCTTTCTTT | CASSYGDMNTEAFF | TRBJ1-1 | TRBV6-6 | few | .
TGTGCCAGCAGCTTAAGCATCGGAGGCAATCAGCCCCAGCATTTT | CASSLSIGGNQPQHF | TRBJ1-5 | TRBV11-2 | . | .
TGTGCCAGCACACCCGCGGTACTTGGTAGCACAGATACGCAGTATTTT | CASTPAVLGSTDTQYF | TRBJ2-3 | TRBV7-9 | . | .
TGTGCCAGCAGCGTAGTGGGGACTGACACAGATACGCAGTATTTT | CASSVVGTDTDTQYF | TRBJ2-3 | TRBV9 | few | .
TGTGCCAGCAGTCGGAATCCGGGACAGGGGATCTATGGCTACACCTTC | CASSRNPGQGIYGYTF | TRBJ1-2 | TRBV27 | . | TRBD1
TGTGCCAGTAACGACAGGGCTGCATACAATGAGCAGTTCTTC | CASNDRAAYNEQFF | TRBJ2-1 | TRBV19 | many | TRBD1
TGTGCCAGCAGCTTAGAAGCGGGGGCGGTTGCGTTCTTC | CASSLEAGAVAFF | TRBJ2-1 | TRBV13 | many | TRBD2
TGTGCCAGCAGTGTACAGGTGAATCAGCCCCAGCATTTT | CASSVQVNQPQHF | TRBJ1-5 | TRBV2 | . | .
TGCGCCAGCAGCCAAGATCTCGGTCAGCAAGAGACCCAGTACTTC | CASSQDLGQQETQYF | TRBJ2-5 | TRBV4-3 | . | .
TGTGCCACCACAAGAGACAGGGAGGGAGGCTACACCTTC | CATTRDREGGYTF | TRBJ1-2 | TRBV7-2 | many | TRBD1
TGTGCCAGCTCACTAACAGAGTACACCGGGGAGCTGTTTTTT | CASSLTEYTGELFF | TRBJ2-2 | TRBV18 | few | .
TGCGCCAGCAGTGATTCGGGGAAAGAGACCCAGTACTTC | CASSDSGKETQYF | TRBJ2-5 | TRBV10-2 | . | .
TGTGCCAGCAGTGAGGGCCCCACATGGCCACAGTTCTTC | CASSEGPTWPQFF | TRBJ2-1 | TRBV2 | few | .
TGTGCCAGCAGCAAAGGGACAGTCCCCACAGATACGCAGTATTTT | CASSKGTVPTDTQYF | TRBJ2-3 | TRBV7-9 | . | TRBD1
TGTGCCACCGAAACTAACTATGGCTACACCTTC | CATETNYGYTF | TRBJ1-2 | TRBV19 | . | .
TGCGCCAGCACCCCCCCTAGGGCGGGAGAAGAGACCCAGTACTTC | CASTPPRAGEETQYF | TRBJ2-5 | TRBV5-1 | . | TRBD2
TGTGCCAGCAGTAGTGGGAGGGGGGATCAGCCCCAGCATTTT | CASSSGRGDQPQHF | TRBJ1-5 | TRBV6-6 | . | .
TGTGCCAGCAGCTGGACTAGCGGGGGAGTGGGAGAGACCCAGTACTTC | CASSWTSGGVGETQYF | TRBJ2-5 | TRBV6-6 | few | TRBD2
TGTGCCAGCAGCTTTAGACAGGGGGCGTTAAACGAGCAGTACTTC | CASSFRQGALNEQYF | TRBJ2-7 | TRBV7-2 | few | TRBD1
TGTGCCAGCAGCGAGACAGGGGGCTTTGATTCACCCCTCCACTTT | CASSETGGFDSPLHF | TRBJ1-6 | TRBV9 | . | TRBD1
TGTGCCATCAGGGGGACAGAGAACACTGAAGCTTTCTTT | CAIRGTENTEAFF | TRBJ1-1 | TRBV10-3 | many | TRBD1
TGTGCCAGCAGCAGCAGACAGCGCAATGAGCAGTTCTTC | CASSSRQRNEQFF | TRBJ2-1 | TRBV11-2 | . | .
TGTGCCAGCAGTCCGGGACAGGGGGTTCAAGAGACCCAGTACTTC | CASSPGQGVQETQYF | TRBJ2-5 | TRBV2 | . | TRBD1
TGTGCCAGCAGTTATAAGCGGGCGGGGACGCAGTATTTT | CASSYKRAGTQYF | TRBJ2-3 | TRBV28 | few | .
TGTGCCAGCAGCACCCAGAAGGACATGGTGGCCTACGAGCAGTACTTC | CASSTQKDMVAYEQYF | TRBJ2-7 | TRBV21-1 | few | .
TGTGCCAGCAGTTACGGGGGGAACACTGAAGCTTTCTTT | CASSYGGNTEAFF | TRBJ1-1 | TRBV28 | . | .
TGTGCCAGCAGCTTGCGGGGGGAATTTACAGATACGCAGTATTTT | CASSLRGEFTDTQYF | TRBJ2-3 | TRBV5-4 | . | TRBD2
TGTGCCAGCTCACCACTTGGGGGTGAGCAGTTCTTC | CASSPLGGEQFF | TRBJ2-1 | TRBV18 | . | .
TGTGCCAGCAGCTTTAACACCGGCAGGGGCGGATATGGCTACACCTTC | CASSFNTGRGGYGYTF | TRBJ1-2 | TRBV5-4 | . | .
TGTGCCAGCAGCCCCGGGACTAGCGGGGGGCGCCACTACTCCTACGAGCAGTACTTC | CASSPGTSGGRHYSYEQYF | TRBJ2-7 | TRBV7-9 | . | TRBD2
TGCGCCAGCAGCCATGGCCCGGGACAGGGGGCCGAGACCCAGTACTTC | CASSHGPGQGAETQYF | TRBJ2-5 | TRBV4-3 | . | TRBD1
TGTGCCATCAGTGAGTCGAGGGGACAGGGAGTCGAGCAGTACTTC | CAISESRGQGVEQYF | TRBJ2-7 | TRBV10-3 | . | TRBD1
TGTGCCAGCAGCTTAGATTCAGCGGGCTACACCTTC | CASSLDSAGYTF | TRBJ1-2 | TRBV7-2 | . | .
TGTGCCAGCAGTCGCTCAGGGGGCGAAGTAGATACGCAGTATTTT | CASSRSGGEVDTQYF | TRBJ2-3 | TRBV6-5 | . | TRBD1
TGTGCCTGGAGCCGACTAGCGGGGGGGCCGGATACGCAGTATTTT | CAWSRLAGGPDTQYF | TRBJ2-3 | TRBV30 | few | TRBD2
TGCAGCGTTCGATCCAGGGATGATCAGCCCCAGCATTTT | CSVRSRDDQPQHF | TRBJ1-5 | TRBV29-1 | . | .
TGTGCCAGCAGCTTAGATCCGGGCCAGGGTGAAGCTTTCTTT | CASSLDPGQGEAFF | TRBJ1-1 | TRBV11-2 | . | .
TGTGCCAGCTCACCAGGGGCACAGGGGGTGGCCTATGGCTACACCTTC | CASSPGAQGVAYGYTF | TRBJ1-2 | TRBV18 | . | TRBD1
TGTGCCAGCAGCGCTCCGGGACTACGCACAGATACGCAGTATTTT | CASSAPGLRTDTQYF | TRBJ2-3 | TRBV7-8 | many | TRBD2
TGTGCCTGGAACTCGCCGGGGAGTGGAAACACCATATATTTT | CAWNSPGSGNTIYF | TRBJ1-3 | TRBV30 | few | .
TGTGCCAGCAGCGAGACAGGGGCTGCAGATACGCAGTATTTT | CASSETGAADTQYF | TRBJ2-3 | TRBV28 | . | TRBD1
TGTGCCAGTAGCAGCTGGGCGGGGACAGGCGGGAATCAGCCCCAGCATTTT | CASSSWAGTGGNQPQHF | TRBJ1-5 | TRBV19 | few | TRBD1
TGTGCCAGCAGTTATGCGACAGGGAATGGCTACACCTTC | CASSYATGNGYTF | TRBJ1-2 | TRBV2 | few | TRBD1
TGTGCCAGCTCGGGTGAGGGGATGAACACTGAAGCTTTCTTT | CASSGEGMNTEAFF | TRBJ1-1 | TRBV18 | . | .